Given below is one TCR beta chain in context. Its specificity is not known. This entry belongs to a study of T cell repertoires in cytomegalovirus infection. Germline V gives CDR1 MNHEY, CDR2 SVGAGI. V lost 8 bases and J lost 0, with 5 bases in between. This CDR3 has 12 residues. TCRdb re-called the reads with MiXCR, one entry per CDR3 protein. The table has hundreds of thousands of distinct CDR3 sequences, around a third seen once. Specimen: cultured CD8+ T cells from PBMCs, collected from culture after CMV antigen stimulation. This chain uses TRBV6-5 with TRBJ1-5; D not certain. The receptor was isolated from a human donor in good health (CMV status not recorded). Some clones in this sample may be carry-over from other donors' samples. This CDR3 reads CASGNSNQPQHF. In nucleotides, the CDR3 is TGTGCCAGCGGTAATAGCAATCAGCCCCAGCATTTT.